Each of the 16 T cell receptor beta chains below was sequenced from the same sample in a study of molecular identifiers for immune sequencing clone quantification. TCRdb reanalysed the PCR reads using MiXCR and keeps one entry per CDR3 protein. The sample records tens of thousands of distinct CDR3 sequences, more than 20% being singletons. Sequencing used naive CD8+ T cells from blood, with Jurkat cell RNA spiked in. Specified subset: FACS-sorted CD8+CD4-CCR7+CD45RA+ naive T cells. The receptors shown here come from a human donor in good health. Some libraries in this study had Jurkat cell RNA spiked in.

As for this clonotype: The conserved closing phenylalanine or tryptophan is absent in this CDR3, likely reflecting a read error. This rearrangement joins TRBV6-2 or TRBV6-3 to TRBJ2-3; TRBD1 is a possible D gene (5 bases). The germline CDR1 and CDR2 sequences are MNHEY and SVGEGT. The CDR3 sequence is 17 residues long. In DNA, the CDR3 is TGTGCCAGCAGTTACTCGAACACAGGCGCCTTCACAGACACGCAGTATATT. It codes for CASSYSNTGAFTDTQYI.

This clonotype came up many times. V gene TRBV6-5 combines with J gene TRBJ2-1; D perhaps matches TRBD2 (6 bases). The CDR3 runs 13 residues. Germline lookup yields CDR1 MNHEY and CDR2 SVGAGI. The V end lost 5 bases, the J end lost 7 bases, and 12 bases lay between the germline ends. The CDR3 coding sequence is TGTGCCAGCAGTCGGGAGTGGCTGAATGAGCAGTTCTTC. Its translation is CASSREWLNEQFF.

This clonotype was detected ten times or more. This chain uses TRBV2 with TRBJ1-1; no clear D gene. The CDR3 consists of 15 residues. In germline, CDR1 is SNHLY, CDR2 FYNNEI. Trimming cost V 3 bases and J 1 base, with 12 bases left between them. The CDR3 bases are TGTGCCAGCAGTGATTCAGCGGGCGAGAACACTGAAGCTTTCTTT. This encodes CASSDSAGENTEAFF.

This clonotype was counted ten times or more. The chain couples TRBV19 to TRBJ2-1, with 11 bases fitting TRBD1. This CDR3 contains 15 residues. Trimming took 5 bases from V and 9 from J; bases not matched to a gene: 9. Germline V CDR1 and CDR2: LNHDA, SQIVND (reference sequence). CDR3 bases: TGTGCCAGTAGTCCCTGGGACAGGGGGATTGGTGAGCAGTTCTTC. Protein: CASSPWDRGIGEQFF.

By share, this clonotype counts as medium-sized. V is TRBV7-9 and J is TRBJ1-5; tentative D call: TRBD1 (5 bases). Germline CDR1 reads SEHNR; CDR2 reads FQNEAQ (reference sequence). The V end lost 1 base, the J end lost 2 bases, and 9 bases lay between the germline ends. The CDR3 has 15 amino acids. The CDR3 reads CASSLEGSGNQPQHF. DNA of the CDR3: TGTGCCAGCAGCTTAGAGGGGTCCGGCAATCAGCCCCAGCATTTT. The entire variable domain, with the rest obtained from reference TRBV7-9 and TRBJ1-5, is as follows: DTGVSQNPRHKITKRGQNVTFRCDPISEHNRLYWYRQTLGQGPEFLTYFQNEAQLEKSRLLSDRFSAERPKGSFSTLEIQRTEQGDSAMYLCASSLEGSGNQPQHFGDGTRLSIL.

As regards this clonotype: A much larger clone lies a single base off, so this may be a read error. This chain connects TRBV27 to TRBJ2-5; D is uncertain. In germline, CDR1 is MNHEY, CDR2 SMNVEV (reference sequence). The CDR3 has 11 residues. CDR3 amino acids: CASSNQEPQYF. The CDR3 region has the DNA TGTGCCAGCAGTAACCAAGAGCCCCAGTACTTC.

This clonotype was picked up a small number of times. For the CDR3, the DNA is TGTGCCAGCAGTTACCTGGACAATGGCGTTTATAGCAATCAGCCCCAGCATTTT. Translated, it gives CASSYLDNGVYSNQPQHF. The chain recombines TRBV6-2 or TRBV6-3 with TRBJ1-5, with a weak D call TRBD1 (5 bases). The CDR3 is 18 amino acids. V was clipped by 2 bases and J by 0 bases, with 17 bases between them. Germline-derived CDR1 and CDR2 are MNHEY and SVGEGT.

This clonotype was detected ten times or more. The chain has TRBV27 and TRBJ2-3; D gene ambiguous. The germline gives CDR1 MNHEY, CDR2 SMNVEV (reference sequence). Trimming stripped 3 bases from V and 0 bases from J, with 7 bases between. The CDR3 runs to 14 residues. The DNA of the CDR3 is TGTGCCAGCAGTTTTATCCATAGCACAGATACGCAGTATTTT. Amino acids: CASSFIHSTDTQYF.

This clonotype was counted many times. The CDR3: CASLGQARTEAFF. CDR3 nucleotide sequence: TGTGCCAGTTTGGGACAGGCCCGCACTGAAGCTTTCTTT. The chain has TRBV19 and TRBJ1-1; 8 positions match TRBD1. Germline CDR1 and CDR2: LNHDA and SQIVND (reference sequence). V shed 8 bases, J shed 4 bases, and the junction held 6 bases outside the gene matches. The CDR3 contains 13 residues.

This clonotype was observed at least ten times. This chain links TRBV12-3 or TRBV12-4 with TRBJ2-1, with D possibly TRBD1 on 5 matching bases. This CDR3 contains 14 residues. The V gene lost 5 bases and the J gene lost 2 bases, with 10 bases spanning the gap. CDR3 in amino acids: CASSGPTAYNEQFF. The CDR3 DNA sequence: TGTGCCAGCAGTGGGCCGACAGCCTACAATGAGCAGTTCTTC.

This clonotype was recorded at least ten times. The chain has TRBV7-2 and TRBJ2-2; TRBD2 aligns across 14 bases. The germline CDR1 and CDR2 sequences are SGHTA and FQGNSA. Trimming removed 4 bases from V and 3 bases from J; junction bases left unmatched: 1. CDR3 length equals 16 residues. CDR3 loop: CASSWGLAGDTGELFF. The CDR3 nucleotides read TGTGCCAGCAGCTGGGGACTAGCGGGAGACACCGGGGAGCTGTTTTTT.

The J gene is TRBJ2-3, the V gene TRBV9; D ambiguous. The ends were cut back, 10 bases at V and 5 bases at J, with 14 bases in the middle. There are 12 residues in the CDR3. Germline-derived CDR1 and CDR2 are SGDLS and YYNGEE. CDR3 DNA: TGTGCCCGCCGCGTAGCCGGAGATACGCAGTATTTT. Translation gives CARRVAGDTQYF.

In its sample, this clonotype was seen many times. The CDR3 DNA follows: TGTGCCAGCAGTTACTTTGGACAGGGCACAGATACGCAGTATTTT. This sequence encodes CASSYFGQGTDTQYF. V is TRBV6-5 and J is TRBJ2-3, with 7 nucleotides matching TRBD1. This CDR3 is built from 15 residues. V shed 1 base, J shed 1 base, and the junction held 2 bases outside the gene matches. The germline gives CDR1 MNHEY, CDR2 SVGAGI.

The chain has TRBV12-5 and TRBJ2-4; maybe TRBD2 (7 bases). The CDR3 runs to 20 residues. Germline V lookup: CDR1 LGHNT, CDR2 FRNRAP. The V gene lost 6 bases and the J gene lost 0 bases, with 27 bases spanning the gap. CDR3 protein: CASGSLPGIRGGAAKNIQYF. In DNA form, the CDR3 reads TGTGCTAGTGGCTCGCTACCGGGGATAAGGGGGGGGGCAGCCAAAAACATTCAGTACTTC.

There are a few counts of this clonotype. The V call is TRBV4-3, the J call TRBJ2-7; 7 bases fit TRBD1. The CDR3 contains 15 residues. From germline, CDR1 is LGHNA and CDR2 YSLEER. With V trimmed by 1 base and J by 3 bases, 6 bases remained unmatched. The CDR3: CASSQVMTGHYEQYF. CDR3 DNA: TGCGCCAGCAGCCAAGTTATGACAGGGCACTACGAGCAGTACTTC.

This clonotype came up many times. This rearrangement joins TRBV28 to TRBJ2-6; TRBD1 agrees at 7 bases. Unmatched junction bases numbered 14, after V lost 3 bases and J lost 0 bases. The V gene's germline CDR1 is MDHEN and CDR2 SYDVKM. The CDR3 sequence is 20 residues long. CDR3 bases: TGTGCCAGCAGTTTCGCGCCCAGGGGACAGAGCTACTCTGGGGCCAACGTCCTGACTTTC. It yields the protein CASSFAPRGQSYSGANVLTF.